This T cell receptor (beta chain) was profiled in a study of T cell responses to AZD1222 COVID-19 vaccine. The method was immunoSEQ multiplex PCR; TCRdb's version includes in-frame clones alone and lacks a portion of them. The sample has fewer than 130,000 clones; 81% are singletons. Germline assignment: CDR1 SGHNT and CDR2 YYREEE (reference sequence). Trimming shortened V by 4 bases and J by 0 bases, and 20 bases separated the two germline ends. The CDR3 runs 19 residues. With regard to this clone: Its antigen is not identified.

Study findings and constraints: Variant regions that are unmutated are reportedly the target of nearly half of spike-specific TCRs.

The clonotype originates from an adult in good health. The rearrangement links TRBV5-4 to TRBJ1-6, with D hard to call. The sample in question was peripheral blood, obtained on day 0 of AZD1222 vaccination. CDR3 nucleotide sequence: TGTGCCAGCAGCAGGGAGCCCCGGGCGCGAATCTCCTATAATTCACCCCTCCACTTT. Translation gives CASSREPRARISYNSPLHF.